Detailed here is one T cell receptor beta chain. These data come from a study of T cells expressing NK-cell markers. TCRdb processed the 5' RACE reads again and assigns one entry to each CDR3 protein, with no DNA. The sample includes 150,000 to 160,000 distinct CDR3 sequences. This CDR3 has 13 amino acids. Germline CDR1 and CDR2: MNHEY and SMNVEV (reference sequence). The sequenced sample consisted of blood T cells: a sorted CD56 or NKG2C T cell subset, CD4+ or CD8+ T cells, or bulk PBMC T cells (not recorded which). This chain connects TRBV27 to TRBJ2-1; checking the TCRdb D call of TRBD2 is not possible without DNA. The receptor was isolated from a woman between 45 and 65 years old in good health. This CDR3 reads CASSNPAGNEQFF.